The following is a T cell receptor (beta chain) sequence with its context. The sample is drawn from a study of T cells in Graves' hyperthyroidism and ophthalmopathy. CDR3 length equals 16 residues. The V and J ends lost 3 bases and 0 bases, in that order; junction bases with no gene match: 3. In germline, CDR1 is SGHAT, CDR2 FQNNGV. Amplification of TCR beta CDR3 regions was performed using RNA transcripts as template. The TCR CDR3 was amplified in a first-round RT-PCR using the HTBI primer set. MiXCR was run by TCRdb on the multiplex PCR reads, yielding one entry per CDR3 protein. The sample lists fewer than 600,000 distinct CDR3 sequences, roughly an eighth occurring once. Diagnoses were established using clinical symptoms, serum thyroxine and TRAb, thyroid ultrasound and orbital computed tomography.

Input material: blood. The rearrangement links TRBV11-2 to TRBJ2-4; 9 bases line up with TRBD2. The TCR comes from a woman under 30 with Graves' hyperthyroidism. Here the CDR3 DNA reads TGTGCCAGCAGCTTCACTAGCGGGCTAGCCAAAAACATTCAGTACTTC. Translated, it gives CASSFTSGLAKNIQYF.